This T cell receptor (beta chain) was recorded in a study of blood T cell repertoires in COVID-19. Whole-study context: PBMCs, B-cell-depleted T cells, or T cells were the source of the cDNA or gDNA that made up the material.

This clone came up a few times. Seattle-derived patients entered the study during active infection and were followed longitudinally. Germline V CDR1 and CDR2: SEHNR, FQNEAQ (reference sequence). With 5 bases removed from V and 0 bases from J, the gap between germline ends came to 14 bases. The CDR3 extends over 15 amino acids. Original processing notes: Cell counts per sample came from amplifying reference gene primers. Some clones are missing from TCRdb's copy, which holds only in-frame ones; the method was immunoSEQ multiplex PCR. V and J calls and clone size come straight from that table; D and trimming were deduced from the DNA. Of more than 300,000 clones detected, roughly 89% appear once; the ten largest clones hold less than 2%.

The receptor comes from a woman in her 30s with COVID-19, enrolled during active disease. Sequencing used peripheral blood. The chain recombines TRBV7-9 with TRBJ2-7; TRBD1 is a possible D gene (5 bases). The CDR3 sequence: CASSPSSGNSYEQYF. In DNA form, the CDR3 reads TGTGCCAGCAGCCCCTCCTCAGGGAACTCCTACGAGCAGTACTTC.